These 22 T cell receptor beta chains share one sample of origin, sequenced in a study of cytomegalovirus exposure and HLA in healthy donors. Clones were sequenced by immunoSEQ multiplex PCR, and TCRdb holds only the in-frame ones, with some missing. The table has 120,000 to 150,000 clones, around nine tenths seen once; the top ten hold 8.5% to 9.5%. The sequenced material came from PBMCs. Receptors were obtained from a man aged 18 to 30 in good health and CMV-seropositive.

The chain has TRBV6-5 and TRBJ2-7; D is possibly TRBD2 (6 bases). Trimming removed 0 bases from V and 2 bases from J, with 8 bases in between. The CDR3 has 14 residues. Germline CDR1 is MNHEY and CDR2 is SVGAGI. The DNA for the CDR3 is TGTGCCAGCAGTTACTCTAGCGGCACCTACGAGCAGTACTTC. This codes for CASSYSSGTYEQYF.

The rearrangement uses TRBV6-6 and TRBJ2-5, with D perhaps matching TRBD1 (7 bases). Between the trimmed V and J ends, which lost 2 bases and 2 bases, there was a span of 12 bases. In germline, CDR1 is MNHNY, CDR2 SVGAGI (reference sequence). This CDR3 is built from 15 residues. The CDR3 is CASSYGGTAQETQYF. The CDR3 DNA reads TGTGCCAGCAGTTACGGAGGGACAGCGCAAGAGACCCAGTACTTC.

The chain recombines TRBV4-1 with TRBJ1-5; D is ambiguous. Per the germline V gene, CDR1 is MGHRA and CDR2 is YSYEKL. The length of the CDR3 is 15 residues. V lost 1 base and J 4 bases, leaving 11 bases between the germline ends. In DNA, the CDR3 is TGCGCCAGCAGCCAAGCATACGGTCGGAATCAGCCCCAGCATTTT. Translated, it gives CASSQAYGRNQPQHF.

A single count supports this clone. The chain is built from TRBV7-3 and TRBJ2-7; TRBD2 might be the D (6 bases). Germline V gene data show CDR1 as SGHTA and CDR2 as FQGTGA. This CDR3 comprises 13 residues. The ends were cut back, 5 bases at V and 8 bases at J, with 16 bases in the middle. Here the CDR3 DNA reads TGTGCCAGCAGCCCCCCCGGGGGTCATAAGCAGTACTTC. It specifies CASSPPGGHKQYF. Variable domain in full (rest from reference TRBV7-3 and TRBJ2-7): GAGVSQTPSNKVTEKGKYVELRCDPISGHTALYWYRQSLGQGPEFLIYFQGTGAADDSGLPNDRFFAVRPEGSVSTLKIQRTERGDSAVYLCASSPPGGHKQYFGPGTRLTVT.

The chain has TRBV5-1 and TRBJ2-1; 12 nucleotides agree with TRBD1. This CDR3 has 16 residues. The V gene's germline CDR1 is SGHRS and CDR2 YFSETQ. With 4 bases clipped from V and 9 bases from J, the junction kept 11 bases outside the gene matches. CDR3 nucleotide sequence: TGCGCCAGCAGCCCTCGTGGGACAGGGGGCATCGCTGAGCAGTTCTTC. Its protein product is CASSPRGTGGIAEQFF. Supplemented by reference TRBV5-1 and TRBJ2-1, the full variable domain reads KAGVTQTPRYLIKTRGQQVTLSCSPISGHRSVSWYQQTPGQGLQFLFEYFSETQRNKGNFPGRFSGRQFSNSRSEMNVSTLELGDSALYLCASSPRGTGGIAEQFFGPGTRLTVL.

The chain combines TRBV4-1 with TRBJ2-7; D is perhaps TRBD1 (6 bases). Germline loops: CDR1 MGHRA, CDR2 YSYEKL. V was pared by 1 base and J by 5 bases, with 12 bases between. This CDR3 has 14 residues. The CDR3, as DNA: TGCGCCAGCAGCCAAGTTACAGGGTCCAACGAGCAGTACTTC. Its protein product is CASSQVTGSNEQYF.

The chain recombines TRBV6-4 with TRBJ2-3, with TRBD1 identical over 8 bases. In germline, CDR1 is MRHNA, CDR2 SNTAGT. This CDR3 contains 16 residues. Trimming took 0 bases from V and 4 from J; bases not matched to a gene: 6. CDR3 residues: CASSDSGDRGSDTQYF. In DNA, the CDR3 is TGTGCCAGCAGTGACTCTGGAGACAGGGGCTCAGATACGCAGTATTTT.

V gene TRBV19 combines with J gene TRBJ2-1, with 10 bases matching TRBD1. This CDR3 has 15 amino acids. V lost 4 bases, J lost 3 bases, and 3 bases stayed unmatched. The germline V gene has CDR1 LNHDA and CDR2 SQIVND (reference sequence). The CDR3 coding sequence is TGTGCCAGTAGTAGGGACAGGGGCGTCTACAATGAGCAGTTCTTC. This encodes CASSRDRGVYNEQFF.

In regard to this clone: Different DNA sequences within this sample yield the same CDR3. This chain uses TRBV9 with TRBJ2-7; tentatively, D is TRBD1 (7 bases). Trimming pared 2 bases from V and 3 bases from J, leaving 12 bases between. Looked up from germline, CDR1 is SGDLS and CDR2 is YYNGEE. CDR3 length equals 14 residues. The CDR3 spells CASSVSGGGYEQYF. In DNA form, the CDR3 reads TGTGCCAGCAGCGTGTCAGGGGGAGGCTACGAGCAGTACTTC.

The genes are TRBV18 and TRBJ2-7; D is perhaps TRBD2 (5 bases). The CDR3 consists of 15 residues. Germline-derived CDR1 and CDR2 are KGHSH and LQKENI. The V end lost 0 bases, the J end lost 3 bases, and 12 bases lay between the germline ends. CDR3 protein: CASSPPATGNYEQYF. CDR3 nucleotides: TGTGCCAGCTCACCACCTGCGACGGGGAACTACGAGCAGTACTTC.

The V call is TRBV4-1, the J call TRBJ2-7, with a possible D match to TRBD1 (6 bases). The CDR3 totals 14 residues. CDR1 and CDR2 (germline): MGHRA, YSYEKL. Trimming took off 0 bases at V and 3 bases at J, with 9 bases between the two ends. The CDR3 region has the DNA TGCGCCAGCAGCCAAGAGTCCAGGGGCTACGAGCAGTACTTC. Translated: CASSQESRGYEQYF.

The V call is TRBV19, the J call TRBJ2-7; unclear D gene. The CDR3 covers 14 residues. V was cut by 5 bases and J by 0 bases, with 11 bases left in between. Germline V CDR1 and CDR2: LNHDA, SQIVND (reference sequence). This CDR3 reads CASSDTFGSYEQYF. CDR3 nucleotide sequence: TGTGCCAGTAGTGACACTTTTGGCTCCTACGAGCAGTACTTC.

The rearrangement joins TRBV9 to TRBJ2-7, with 7 bases that match TRBD2. Germline V gene sequence: CDR1 SGDLS, CDR2 YYNGEE. This CDR3 comprises 17 residues. V shed 2 bases, J shed 2 bases, and the junction held 13 bases outside the gene matches. The CDR3 bases are TGTGCCAGCAGCGTGGGGTTGGGGAGCGGGACTCCCTACGAGCAGTACTTC. Translation gives CASSVGLGSGTPYEQYF. The full variable domain, rest sourced from reference TRBV9 and TRBJ2-7, is DSGVTQTPKHLITATGQRVTLRCSPRSGDLSVYWYQQSLDQGLQFLIQYYNGEERAKGNILERFSAQQFPDLHSELNLSSLELGDSALYFCASSVGLGSGTPYEQYFGPGTRLTVT.

This clone was picked up one time. This chain links TRBV6-6 with TRBJ2-7; TRBD1 matches 7 bases. The V and J ends lost 4 bases and 4 bases, in that order; junction bases with no gene match: 7. Germline values: CDR1 MNHNY, CDR2 SVGAGI (reference sequence). The CDR3 has 14 residues. The CDR3 DNA reads TGTGCCAGCAGTTTGCAACAGGGGTGGTACGAGCAGTACTTC. This sequence encodes CASSLQQGWYEQYF.

This clone was detected many times. The rearrangement links TRBV27 to TRBJ2-7, with D possibly being TRBD1 (6 bases). The CDR3 has 14 amino acids. In germline, CDR1 is MNHEY, CDR2 SMNVEV (reference sequence). Between the trimmed V and J ends, which lost 2 bases and 0 bases, there was a span of 8 bases. The CDR3 DNA is TGTGCCAGCAGTTTACACAGGGCCTCCTACGAGCAGTACTTC. This translates into CASSLHRASYEQYF.

V is TRBV6-5 and J is TRBJ1-3; D is perhaps TRBD1 (5 bases). CDR1 MNHEY and CDR2 SVGAGI come from the germline V gene. This CDR3 has 16 residues. The V end lost 2 bases, the J end lost 0 bases, and 11 bases lay between the germline ends. CDR3 in DNA: TGTGCCAGCAGTTACCGCAGGGTCCCCTCTGGAAACACCATATATTTT. This codes for CASSYRRVPSGNTIYF.

The chain has TRBV14 and TRBJ1-1; a possible D gene is TRBD1 (5 bases). Deletions cut 4 bases from V and 0 bases from J, with 15 bases between. Germline CDR1 and CDR2: SGHDN and FVKESK. The CDR3 has 16 residues. CDR3: CASSRRQGAMNTEAFF. CDR3 nucleotide sequence: TGTGCCAGCAGCCGACGACAAGGGGCCATGAACACTGAAGCTTTCTTT. Filled out from reference TRBV14 and TRBJ1-1, the complete variable domain reads EAGVTQFPSHSVIEKGQTVTLRCDPISGHDNLYWYRRVMGKEIKFLLHFVKESKQDESGMPNNRFLAERTGGTYSTLKVQPAELEDSGVYFCASSRRQGAMNTEAFFGQGTRLTVV.

This clone appeared a few times. The chain carries TRBV19 and TRBJ1-1, with D unclear. The CDR3 consists of 14 residues. Trimming took off 3 bases at V and 4 bases at J, with 12 bases between the two ends. In germline, CDR1 is LNHDA, CDR2 SQIVND (reference sequence). The CDR3 reads CASSIGGSGTEAFF. The CDR3 coding sequence is TGTGCCAGTAGTATCGGAGGGAGCGGCACTGAAGCTTTCTTT. The full variable domain, its missing parts supplied by reference TRBV19 and TRBJ1-1, is DGGITQSPKYLFRKEGQNVTLSCEQNLNHDAMYWYRQDPGQGLRLIYYSQIVNDFQKGDIAEGYSVSREKKESFPLTVTSAQKNPTAFYLCASSIGGSGTEAFFGQGTRLTVV.

The V and J genes are TRBV18 and TRBJ2-3; D unclear. Germline-derived CDR1 and CDR2 are KGHSH and LQKENI. The CDR3 is made up of 14 amino acids. Trimming removed 3 bases at V and 1 base at J, with 8 bases between. CDR3 amino acids: CASSPRLGTDTQYF. CDR3 nucleotides: TGTGCCAGCTCACCTCGATTAGGCACAGATACGCAGTATTTT.

With regard to this clone: An end of the junction differs from the germline gene, which may be a read error. The V gene is TRBV10-2, the J gene TRBJ2-1; the match to TRBD1 covers 9 bases. The CDR3 runs 15 residues. Per the germline V gene, CDR1 is WSHSY and CDR2 is SAAADI. The CDR3 DNA is TGCGCCAGTAGTGGGGGCGGGACAGGGTCCTATGAGCAGTTCTTC. It codes for CASSGGGTGSYEQFF.

Points on this clone: Germline is not matched at one junction end, which may reflect a read error. The chain is built from TRBV10-1 and TRBJ1-2, with D possibly being TRBD1 (5 bases). CDR1 and CDR2 (germline): WNHNN, SYGVQD (reference sequence). This CDR3 is 8 amino acids long. CDR3 sequence: CASARACF. CDR3 nucleotides: TGCGCCAGCGCCAGGGCTTGCTTC.

V usage is TRBV7-9 and J usage is TRBJ1-2; 7 bases are shared with TRBD1. The CDR3 contains 15 residues. Germline V CDR1 and CDR2: SEHNR, FQNEAQ (reference sequence). The J segment lost 4 bases and the V segment lost 3 bases, leaving 8 bases of the junction unmatched. CDR3 sequence reads: CASSLTGTDLYGYTF. Here the CDR3 DNA reads TGTGCCAGCAGCTTGACCGGGACAGACCTCTATGGCTACACCTTC.